One sample yielded the 18 T cell receptor beta chains listed below, sequenced in a study of blood T cell repertoires in COVID-19. Clones were read by immunoSEQ multiplex PCR, and TCRdb kept only the in-frame ones, dropping some. The sample lists under 300,000 clones, 80% to 90% occurring once. Sequencing input: peripheral blood. The source of these receptors is a woman in her seventies with acute or convalescent COVID-19.

The CDR3 is CASSSRHSYGYTF. The CDR3 nucleotides read TGTGCCAGCAGCTCAAGACACAGCTATGGCTACACCTTC. The chain links TRBV7-8 to TRBJ1-2; D is unclear. V lost 4 bases to trimming and J lost 4 bases, with 10 bases between them. Germline V lookup: CDR1 SGHVS, CDR2 FQNEAQ. The CDR3 is made up of 13 amino acids.

In the case of this clone: Other DNA sequences within the sample encode an identical CDR3. The chain couples TRBV5-4 to TRBJ1-2; D gene uncertain. This CDR3 has 13 amino acids. V was shortened by 0 bases and J by 2 bases, with 5 bases between the two germline ends. Germline V gene sequence: CDR1 SGHNT, CDR2 YYREEE (reference sequence). The CDR3 here is CASSLGGNYGYTF. CDR3 sequence (DNA): TGTGCCAGCAGCTTGGGCGGCAACTATGGCTACACCTTC.

This clone was seen only a few times. This chain joins TRBV6-6 and TRBJ1-3; 10 bases are a match to TRBD1. The V gene's germline CDR1 is MNHNY and CDR2 SVGAGI (reference sequence). The CDR3 is 16 amino acids. V lost 2 bases to trimming and J lost 3 bases; unmatched junction nucleotides: 4. In DNA, the CDR3 is TGTGCCAGCAGTTACCGGACAGGGGGATATGGAAACACCATATATTTT. It encodes CASSYRTGGYGNTIYF.

This chain joins TRBV2 and TRBJ1-2, with no clear D. Trimming shortened V by 7 bases and J by 0 bases, and 3 bases separated the two germline ends. This CDR3 has 11 residues. The germline V gene has CDR1 SNHLY and CDR2 FYNNEI. Written as DNA, the CDR3 is TGTGCCAGCACAGCTAACTATGGCTACACCTTC. This translates into CASTANYGYTF.

The rearrangement links TRBV19 to TRBJ2-7; TRBD1 agrees at 7 bases. Germline V gene lookup returns CDR1 LNHDA and CDR2 SQIVND (reference sequence). V dropped 2 bases and J dropped 2; count of bases not matched to a gene: 6. The CDR3 contains 15 residues. CDR3 in DNA: TGTGCCAGTAGTATAAAGGGGGCCGTAACCTACGAGCAGTACTTC. This gives the protein CASSIKGAVTYEQYF.

This chain uses TRBV5-6 with TRBJ1-1; D call uncertain. CDR1 SGHDT and CDR2 YYEEEE come from the germline V gene. There are 14 residues in the CDR3. Trimming cost V 1 base and J 5 bases, with 12 bases left between them. The CDR3 nucleotides are TGTGCCAGCAGCTTGTTGCAAGGGAGTACTGAAGCTTTCTTT. Its translation is CASSLLQGSTEAFF.

This chain uses TRBV7-3 with TRBJ1-1, with 11 nucleotides matching TRBD1. The CDR3 spans 15 residues. Germline V CDR1 and CDR2: SGHTA, FQGTGA. Unmatched junction bases numbered 8, after V lost 4 bases and J lost 7 bases. The CDR3 sequence: CASSWTGGSRDEAFF. CDR3 DNA: TGTGCCAGCAGCTGGACAGGGGGCTCCCGAGATGAAGCTTTCTTT.

The chain has TRBV28 and TRBJ1-2; TRBD1 matches at 7 bases. Germline CDR1 reads MDHEN; CDR2 reads SYDVKM. Trimming took 5 bases from V and 4 from J; bases not matched to a gene: 13. This CDR3 spans 16 amino acids. CDR3 region: CASSEGGSRFTYGYTF. CDR3 coding DNA: TGTGCCAGCAGTGAAGGGGGCAGTCGATTTACCTATGGCTACACCTTC.

The chain combines TRBV6-5 with TRBJ1-2; 8 nucleotides align to TRBD1. CDR3 length: 15 amino acids. The J segment lost 4 bases and the V segment lost 7 bases, leaving 11 bases of the junction unmatched. From germline, CDR1 is MNHEY and CDR2 SVGAGI. CDR3 DNA: TGTGCCAGCACTCAAAGGGGGACAGGCGGCTATGGCTACACCTTC. Protein sequence: CASTQRGTGGYGYTF.

This chain connects TRBV14 to TRBJ1-1; D might be TRBD1 (6 bases). V lost 5 bases, J lost 1 base, and 17 bases lay in between. Germline lookup yields CDR1 SGHDN and CDR2 FVKESK. This CDR3 is 16 amino acids long. The DNA of the CDR3 is TGTGCCAGCAGCACCATACAGGGTGCAGGGAACACTGAAGCTTTCTTT. This sequence encodes CASSTIQGAGNTEAFF.

V gene TRBV27 combines with J gene TRBJ1-4; 8 bases line up with TRBD1. CDR3 size: 15 residues. With 5 bases clipped from V and 8 bases from J, the junction kept 10 bases outside the gene matches. The V gene's germline CDR1 is MNHEY and CDR2 SMNVEV (reference sequence). CDR3 residues: CASSTWGRGLEKLFF. The CDR3 nucleotides read TGTGCCAGCAGTACCTGGGGCAGGGGGCTGGAAAAACTGTTTTTT.

The V call is TRBV6-5, the J call TRBJ2-3; 10 nucleotides line up with TRBD2. There are 14 residues in the CDR3. With 5 bases clipped from V and 3 bases from J, the junction kept 2 bases outside the gene matches. Germline CDR1 MNHEY, CDR2 SVGAGI. The CDR3 here is CASSKRGGTDTQYF. Here the CDR3 DNA reads TGTGCCAGCAGTAAGCGGGGGGGAACAGATACGCAGTATTTT.

The genes are TRBV7-6 and TRBJ2-1, with D possibly TRBD2 on 5 matching bases. Looked up from germline, CDR1 is SGHVS and CDR2 is FNYEAQ. This CDR3 region has 13 residues. Trimming took off 5 bases at V and 5 bases at J, with 10 bases between the two ends. The CDR3 DNA reads TGTGCCAGCAGCCTTCACGGGAACAATGAGCAGTTCTTC. The encoded protein is CASSLHGNNEQFF. Variable domain in full (rest from reference TRBV7-6 and TRBJ2-1): GAGVSQSPRYKVTKRGQDVALRCDPISGHVSLYWYRQALGQGPEFLTYFNYEAQQDKSGLPNDRFSAERPEGSISTLTIQRTEQRDSAMYRCASSLHGNNEQFFGPGTRLTVL.

This clone came up a few times. The CDR3 region is CASGVNPGQQVDTQYF. CDR3 nucleotides: TGCGCCAGCGGCGTTAACCCGGGACAGCAGGTAGATACGCAGTATTTT. The chain has TRBV5-1 and TRBJ2-3, with 7 bases fitting TRBD1. This CDR3 comprises 16 residues. V trimming: 7 bases; J trimming: 5 bases; junction bases outside the gene matches: 16. Germline CDR1 is SGHRS and CDR2 is YFSETQ.

V is TRBV7-2 and J is TRBJ1-3; 9 nucleotides agree with TRBD1. CDR1 is SGHTA and CDR2 is FQGNSA in the germline V gene. V dropped 5 bases and J dropped 2; count of bases not matched to a gene: 4. This CDR3 spans 15 amino acids. This chain's CDR3 is CASSQDRGTGNTIYF. DNA of the CDR3: TGTGCCAGCAGCCAGGACAGGGGAACTGGAAACACCATATATTTT.

The chain has TRBV6-5 and TRBJ1-1; possibly TRBD1 for D (5 bases). Deletions cut 7 bases from V and 1 base from J, with 10 bases between. CDR3 length: 13 residues. Germline loops: CDR1 MNHEY, CDR2 SVGAGI. The CDR3 DNA reads as TGTGCCAGCATCTTGACAGCGAACACTGAAGCTTTCTTT. This encodes CASILTANTEAFF.

The gene calls are TRBV3-1 (or the pseudogene TRBV3-2) and TRBJ2-5, with a weak D call TRBD1 (6 bases). Trimming left V 0 bases short and J 6 bases short, with 14 bases between. Germline V CDR1 and CDR2: LGHDT, YNNKEL (reference sequence). The CDR3 spans 15 residues. CDR3 region: CASSQDPRRGKTQYF. The DNA of the CDR3 is TGTGCCAGCAGCCAAGATCCCCGCAGGGGAAAGACCCAGTACTTC.

V is TRBV7-9 and J is TRBJ1-3, with unresolved D. Germline V gene data show CDR1 as SEHNR and CDR2 as FQNEAQ (reference sequence). V dropped 5 bases and J dropped 0 bases, with 17 bases sitting between them. The CDR3 runs 17 residues. CDR3 sequence (DNA): TGTGCCAGCAGCCCCCGGCGTGGGCCTATCTCTGGAAACACCATATATTTT. This encodes CASSPRRGPISGNTIYF.